A single sample is the source of the 16 T cell receptor beta chains below, sequenced in a study of blood T cell repertoires in COVID-19 (TCRdb year 2020). The library relied on the immunoSEQ multiplex PCR assay. TCRdb took over this immuneACCESS table, retaining in-frame rearrangements with V and J assigned. Such tables are incomplete; in checked studies, under half of the missing clones stem from an unresolved V gene, and the remainder is unexplained. The sample table records roughly 250,000 clones; about 90% of these occur just once. Clones ranked in the top ten supply approximately 2.6% of the sample. Sample: peripheral blood. The source is a person between 18 and 35 years old with COVID-19, enrolled during active disease.

CDR3 nucleotides: TGTGCCAGCAGCCTAGGATTCCTTAGCGGGAGAAGCGAGCAGTACTTC. It specifies CASSLGFLSGRSEQYF. This chain uses TRBV28 with TRBJ2-7; 9 bases align to TRBD2. CDR1 and CDR2 (germline): MDHEN, SYDVKM. V shed 6 bases and J 6 bases; nucleotides not matched to a gene: 15. The CDR3 spans 16 residues. The entire variable domain, with the rest obtained from reference TRBV28 and TRBJ2-7, is as follows: DVKVTQSSRYLVKRTGEKVFLECVQDMDHENMFWYRQDPGLGLRLIYFSYDVKMKEKGDIPEGYSVSREKKERFSLILESASTNQTSMYLCASSLGFLSGRSEQYFGPGTRLTVT.

The chain joins TRBV18 to TRBJ1-3; the D is unclear. The CDR3 has 16 amino acids. The V gene's germline CDR1 is KGHSH and CDR2 LQKENI. The V end lost 2 bases, the J end lost 3 bases, and 14 bases lay between the germline ends. The DNA of the CDR3 is TGTGCCAGCTCACCAGAGCTTAGCGGGGTTGGAAACACCATATATTTT. Protein sequence: CASSPELSGVGNTIYF.

V gene TRBV7-3 combines with J gene TRBJ1-1; the match to TRBD1 covers 10 bases. V was clipped by 1 base and J by 4 bases; unmatched bases: 15. This CDR3 is 19 amino acids long. Germline V gene sequence: CDR1 SGHTA, CDR2 FQGTGA. The CDR3 sequence: CASSLRVLGTGAVGTEAFF. CDR3 sequence (DNA): TGTGCCAGCAGCTTAAGGGTTCTGGGGACAGGGGCGGTGGGCACTGAAGCTTTCTTT. Full variable domain (missing parts from reference TRBV7-3 and TRBJ1-1): GAGVSQTPSNKVTEKGKYVELRCDPISGHTALYWYRQSLGQGPEFLIYFQGTGAADDSGLPNDRFFAVRPEGSVSTLKIQRTERGDSAVYLCASSLRVLGTGAVGTEAFFGQGTRLTVV.

The chain joins TRBV5-1 to TRBJ2-7, with 7 bases that match TRBD2. Germline V gene lookup returns CDR1 SGHRS and CDR2 YFSETQ. The CDR3 has 16 amino acids. V lost 2 bases to trimming and J lost 4 bases; unmatched junction nucleotides: 12. The CDR3 bases are TGCGCCAGCAGCTTACGGGAGGCGTCGTTAGCGTACGAGCAGTACTTC. It encodes CASSLREASLAYEQYF.

The chain uses TRBV18 and TRBJ1-4; D unresolved. With 6 bases removed from V and 8 bases from J, the gap between germline ends came to 16 bases. The CDR3 totals 14 residues. Germline V gene lookup returns CDR1 KGHSH and CDR2 LQKENI. This chain's CDR3 is CASSPGIGLEKLFF. The CDR3 nucleotides read TGTGCCAGCTCCCCCGGGATTGGGTTGGAAAAACTGTTTTTT.

This clone was picked up a small number of times. The chain employs TRBV4-1 and TRBJ2-1; 7 positions agree with TRBD1. The CDR3 length is 17 residues. V was clipped by 3 bases and J by 0 bases; unmatched bases: 8. Germline CDR1 MGHRA, CDR2 YSYEKL. The CDR3 sequence: CASSQKQGKGSYNEQFF. The CDR3 nucleotides are TGCGCCAGCAGCCAGAAACAGGGGAAGGGCTCCTACAATGAGCAGTTCTTC.

This rearrangement joins TRBV3-1 (or the pseudogene TRBV3-2) to TRBJ2-1; D is perhaps TRBD2 (6 bases). Trimming removed 5 bases from V and 0 bases from J, with 8 bases in between. This CDR3 comprises 14 residues. CDR1 is LGHDT and CDR2 is YNNKEL in the germline V gene (reference sequence). CDR3 sequence: CASSSGVSYNEQFF. The DNA for the CDR3 is TGTGCCAGCAGCTCGGGAGTCTCCTACAATGAGCAGTTCTTC.

This clone appeared once. The chain carries TRBV6-2 or TRBV6-3 and TRBJ2-2; D gene ambiguous. V gave up 6 bases and J gave up 4 bases, with 18 bases separating them. This CDR3 is 16 amino acids long. CDR1 is MNHEY, CDR2 SVGEGT, per germline. CDR3 in DNA: TGTGCCAGCAGCCCTGCGCCTTGGAGTTTCACCGGGGAGCTGTTTTTT. It specifies CASSPAPWSFTGELFF.

J is TRBJ2-1 and V is TRBV27; 8 nucleotides line up with TRBD2. CDR1 and CDR2 (germline): MNHEY, SMNVEV (reference sequence). This CDR3 is built from 17 residues. V lost 6 bases and J lost 8; bases outside the gene matches: 18. This CDR3 is CASRILTGTRGRDEQFF. CDR3 bases: TGTGCCAGCAGGATTCTGACCGGGACTAGGGGTCGCGATGAGCAGTTCTTC.

This clone was observed a single time. V gene TRBV7-2 combines with J gene TRBJ2-2, with 13 bases lining up with TRBD2. CDR3 length equals 16 residues. Germline V lookup: CDR1 SGHTA, CDR2 FQGNSA. Losses at the gene ends were 6 bases for V and 8 bases for J; bases not matched to a gene: 9. CDR3 residues: CASRERTSGRKGELFF. The CDR3 nucleotides read TGTGCCAGCAGAGAGAGGACTAGCGGGAGAAAAGGGGAGCTGTTTTTT.

The chain carries TRBV28 and TRBJ1-1; 8 bases are a match to TRBD1. This CDR3 has 13 residues. The germline CDR1 and CDR2 sequences are MDHEN and SYDVKM. V was pared by 11 bases and J by 6 bases, with 11 bases of the junction left unmatched. The DNA for the CDR3 is TGTGCCGGTTCCTCAGGGGGCGGTCCTGAAGCTTTCTTT. It encodes CAGSSGGGPEAFF.

This clone was observed a handful of times. This sequence joins TRBV5-1 and TRBJ1-5, with TRBD1 identical over 10 bases. CDR3 length equals 15 residues. Germline V CDR1 and CDR2: SGHRS, YFSETQ. Trimming at V came to 4 bases and at J to 7 bases, leaving 8 bases not matched to a gene. The CDR3 sequence: CASSVTGTGDQPQHF. CDR3 in DNA: TGCGCCAGCAGCGTGACCGGGACAGGGGACCAGCCCCAGCATTTT.

The genes are TRBV11-2 and TRBJ2-7; possible D gene TRBD2, 5 bases. Trimming took off 2 bases at V and 3 bases at J, with 17 bases between the two ends. The CDR3 is made up of 16 amino acids. Germline V gene sequence: CDR1 SGHAT, CDR2 FQNNGV. The CDR3 bases are TGTGCCAGCAGCTTAAGTGGAAAAACACTAGTCTACGAGCAGTACTTC. It yields the protein CASSLSGKTLVYEQYF.

This clone was picked up one time. The CDR3 DNA is TGTGCCAGCAGCCAAGATGCCGGGAGGAGCACAGATACGCAGTATTTT. Amino acids: CASSQDAGRSTDTQYF. The V and J genes are TRBV14 and TRBJ2-3; TRBD2 agrees at 7 bases. The ends lost 0 bases at V and 0 bases at J; junction bases unmatched: 3. The CDR3 runs 16 residues. Germline CDR1 and CDR2: SGHDN and FVKESK.

The CDR3 protein is CASSVDPAGGNYGYTF. The CDR3 DNA sequence: TGTGCCAGCAGCGTAGACCCGGCAGGGGGCAACTATGGCTACACCTTC. V and J are TRBV9 and TRBJ1-2; TRBD1 matches at 8 bases. There are 16 residues in the CDR3. Germline trimming cut 0 bases from V and 2 bases from J; bases unmatched to any gene: 6. Looked up from germline, CDR1 is SGDLS and CDR2 is YYNGEE. The variable domain in full, with the rest retrieved from reference TRBV9 and TRBJ1-2, is DSGVTQTPKHLITATGQRVTLRCSPRSGDLSVYWYQQSLDQGLQFLIQYYNGEERAKGNILERFSAQQFPDLHSELNLSSLELGDSALYFCASSVDPAGGNYGYTFGSGTRLTVV.

The rearrangement links TRBV3-1 (or the pseudogene TRBV3-2) to TRBJ2-7; TRBD2 matches at 9 bases. This CDR3 contains 17 residues. Germline CDR1 LGHDT, CDR2 YNNKEL (reference sequence). J was trimmed by 6 bases and V by 4 bases; bases with no gene match: 16. CDR3 DNA sequence: TGTGCCAGCAGCCGCCAATCATGGGTAGCGGGAGTCCGCGAGCAGTACTTC. It encodes CASSRQSWVAGVREQYF.